Described below is a single TCR beta chain sequence and its context. This sample was included in a study of blood T cell repertoires in COVID-19. Study as a whole: There were acute and convalescent COVID-19 samples, and they came from the United States, Italy and Spain. T cells, B-cell-depleted T cells, or PBMCs provided the cDNA or gDNA that served as material.

Per the original methods: The authors estimated nucleated cell counts from reference gene primer amplification. Assay used: immunoSEQ multiplex PCR; TCRdb lists only in-frame clones, some missing. The V and J calls and clone size are taken from that table; D and trimming were inferred from the DNA. The sample lists around 100,000 clones, roughly four fifths occurring once. The CDR3 contains 11 residues. Germline assignment: CDR1 DFQATT and CDR2 SNEGSKA (reference sequence). Losses at the gene ends were 7 bases for V and 9 bases for J; bases not matched to a gene: 5. The sequenced sample was peripheral blood. The rearrangement uses TRBV20-1 and TRBJ2-1; 8 bases map to TRBD1. This receptor was taken from a human donor in a cohort sampled during active COVID-19. CDR3 sequence: CSGTGGTEQFF. CDR3 sequence (DNA): TGCAGTGGAACAGGGGGTACTGAGCAGTTCTTC.